The 26 T cell receptor beta chains below were found in one sample sequenced in a study of blood T cells in healthy people across ages (dated by TCRdb to between 2014 and 2017). Receptor libraries were prepared by 5' RACE. The instrument was an Illumina HiSeq 2500. A second PCR of about 6 to 12 cycles was run with a J-beta primer mix and a sample-barcoded 5' primer. TCRdb's own reprocessing of the public reads used fastp at Q25 and MiXCR and kept productive beta chains. Under each unique CDR3 protein, matching rows form one entry showing the most common genes and DNA. This sample is represented by about 1.8 million distinct CDR3 sequences; approximately 50% of them were singletons. Less than 2.5% of the sample is in the top ten clones. The sample taken for sequencing was blood. The receptors derive from a woman aged 40 to 49 in good health.

The chain combines TRBV6-5 with TRBJ2-1, with 7 bases aligning to TRBD1. Trimming cost V 5 bases and J 10 bases; bases outside gene matches: 8. From germline, CDR1 is MNHEY and CDR2 SVGAGI. This CDR3 spans 13 amino acids. The CDR3 nucleotides read TGTGCCAGCAGTGCCTTGGGACAGCTCGAGCAGTTCTTC. This codes for CASSALGQLEQFF.

The CDR3 nucleotides read TGTGCCAGCAGTGCAACCGGGACTAAAGGAGTGGAGACCCAGTACTTC. It yields the protein CASSATGTKGVETQYF. The genes are TRBV27 and TRBJ2-5; the match to TRBD2 covers 7 bases. J gave up 5 bases and V 5 bases, and 14 bases lay outside the gene matches. This CDR3 spans 16 amino acids. Germline V gives CDR1 MNHEY, CDR2 SMNVEV (reference sequence).

This clonotype was observed a handful of times. V and J are TRBV20-1 and TRBJ2-1; D not resolved. Trimming took 6 bases from V and 7 from J, leaving 10 bases between them. The CDR3 loop spans 11 amino acids. The germline gives CDR1 DFQATT, CDR2 SNEGSKA (reference sequence). The CDR3 reads CSASDLNEQFF. Here the CDR3 DNA reads TGCAGTGCCTCGGACCTAAATGAGCAGTTCTTC.

This clonotype was observed a few times. The V and J genes are TRBV6-2 or TRBV6-3 and TRBJ2-6; 9 bases are a match to TRBD1. CDR3 length equals 17 residues. Trimming took 7 bases from V and 1 from J; bases not matched to a gene: 8. CDR1 and CDR2 (germline): MNHEY, SVGEGT. Written as DNA, the CDR3 is TGTGCCAGCATCCGCGGACAGGGGCTTTCTGGGGCCAACGTCCTGACTTTC. Residues: CASIRGQGLSGANVLTF.

DNA of the CDR3: TGTGCCAGCAGACGGGGGGAATATAATTCACCCCTCCACTTT. Translation gives CASRRGEYNSPLHF. V gene TRBV7-9 combines with J gene TRBJ1-6; tentative D call: TRBD1 (5 bases). From germline, CDR1 is SEHNR and CDR2 FQNEAQ (reference sequence). This CDR3 spans 14 amino acids. With 6 bases removed from V and 4 bases from J, the gap between germline ends came to 10 bases.

The table lists this clonotype with a few counts. The rearrangement uses TRBV29-1 and TRBJ2-3, with a tentative D call TRBD2 (7 bases). The CDR3 spans 14 residues. Trimming cost V 3 bases and J 4 bases, with 14 bases left between them. Germline CDR1 and CDR2: SQVTM and ANQGSEA. The CDR3 DNA reads TGCAGCGTTGATGACGGGGGGCCCCCAGATACGCAGTATTTT. Its protein product is CSVDDGGPPDTQYF.

V and J are TRBV6-6 and TRBJ1-4; 9 bases line up with TRBD1. V was clipped by 6 bases and J by 8 bases; unmatched bases: 7. Germline loops: CDR1 MNHNY, CDR2 SVGAGI (reference sequence). This CDR3 is built from 14 residues. DNA of the CDR3: TGTGCCAGCAGACGGACAGGGGAGGGGGAAAAACTGTTTTTT. This encodes CASRRTGEGEKLFF.

This chain joins TRBV7-2 and TRBJ1-2; a possible D gene is TRBD1 (5 bases). Germline V lookup: CDR1 SGHTA, CDR2 FQGNSA. V was cut by 5 bases and J by 3 bases, with 13 bases left in between. The CDR3 runs to 14 residues. The chain's CDR3 is CASSKGRLDYGYTF. In nucleotides, the CDR3 is TGTGCCAGCAGCAAGGGACGTCTGGACTATGGCTACACCTTC.

The genes are TRBV4-1 and TRBJ1-5; weak D call: TRBD1 (6 bases). The germline V gene has CDR1 MGHRA and CDR2 YSYEKL. Trimming cost V 5 bases and J 7 bases, with 15 bases left between them. The CDR3 loop spans 14 amino acids. Written as DNA, the CDR3 is TGCGCCAGCAGCGGCCGTGGGGGCGGACAGCCCCAGCATTTT. It codes for CASSGRGGGQPQHF.

This chain links TRBV20-1 with TRBJ2-1; D is possibly TRBD1 (6 bases). CDR1 and CDR2 from the germline V gene are DFQATT and SNEGSKA (reference sequence). V dropped 1 base and J dropped 9 bases, with 13 bases sitting between them. The CDR3 extends over 13 amino acids. The CDR3 here is CSARGLTGSEQFF. DNA of the CDR3: TGCAGTGCTAGAGGCCTTACAGGGTCTGAGCAGTTCTTC.

The V and J genes are TRBV19 and TRBJ1-5; D might be TRBD1 (6 bases). Trimming removed 1 base at V and 1 base at J, with 17 bases between. The length of the CDR3 is 18 residues. Germline V gene lookup returns CDR1 LNHDA and CDR2 SQIVND (reference sequence). CDR3 loop: CASSIADRSLRSNQPQHF. The CDR3 DNA reads TGTGCCAGTAGTATAGCCGACAGGTCATTACGCAGCAATCAGCCCCAGCATTTT.

This chain joins TRBV4-2 and TRBJ2-3; D gene uncertain. Germline V CDR1 and CDR2: LGHNA, YNFKEQ. Trimming cost V 1 base and J 4 bases, with 9 bases left between them. The CDR3 runs to 14 residues. This chain's CDR3 is CASSQVFGPDTQYF. As DNA, the CDR3 is TGTGCCAGCAGCCAAGTCTTTGGGCCAGATACGCAGTATTTT.

The V and J genes are TRBV5-1 and TRBJ2-1, with 13 bases lining up with TRBD2. The V gene's germline CDR1 is SGHRS and CDR2 YFSETQ. V was clipped by 0 bases and J by 8 bases; unmatched bases: 14. This CDR3 contains 19 residues. CDR3 loop: CASSLGGARLAGGPHEQFF. Here the CDR3 DNA reads TGCGCCAGCAGCTTGGGGGGAGCCAGACTAGCGGGGGGCCCCCATGAGCAGTTCTTC.

This clonotype was found a few times. The rearrangement uses TRBV7-3 and TRBJ2-3; 12 bases agree with TRBD1. Germline V CDR1 and CDR2: SGHTA, FQGTGA. Trimming took 1 base from V and 6 from J; bases not matched to a gene: 5. This CDR3 is 16 amino acids long. The CDR3 here is CASSLRGQGATDTQYF. CDR3 bases: TGTGCCAGCAGCTTAAGGGGACAGGGGGCAACGGATACGCAGTATTTT.

The chain joins TRBV20-1 to TRBJ1-2, with D possibly matching TRBD1 (5 bases). V was shortened by 0 bases and J by 4 bases, with 15 bases between the two germline ends. This CDR3 spans 15 amino acids. The V gene's germline CDR1 is DFQATT and CDR2 SNEGSKA (reference sequence). The CDR3 is CSARDDSQRSYGYTF. The CDR3 DNA sequence: TGCAGTGCTAGAGATGACAGCCAACGATCCTATGGCTACACCTTC.

This chain joins TRBV27 and TRBJ2-5; 10 nucleotides match TRBD2. This CDR3 comprises 16 residues. V lost 2 bases to trimming and J lost 2 bases; unmatched junction nucleotides: 5. Germline V gene data show CDR1 as MNHEY and CDR2 as SMNVEV (reference sequence). CDR3 in amino acids: CASSLGTSVSQETQYF. CDR3 in DNA: TGTGCCAGCAGTTTAGGGACTAGCGTATCACAAGAGACCCAGTACTTC.

This clonotype has more than one count but fewer than ten. CDR3 residues: CSARPPGGGLNIQYF. The CDR3 coding sequence is TGCAGTGCTAGACCCCCAGGCGGGGGGTTGAACATTCAGTACTTC. The rearrangement uses TRBV20-1 and TRBJ2-4; TRBD2 matches 8 bases. V was clipped by 2 bases and J by 7 bases; unmatched bases: 10. Germline-derived CDR1 and CDR2 are DFQATT and SNEGSKA (reference sequence). The CDR3 totals 15 residues.

The chain links TRBV7-3 to TRBJ2-5; possibly TRBD1 or TRBD2 for D (5 bases each). Trimming took 1 base from V and 5 from J, leaving 14 bases between them. The CDR3 is 15 amino acids. Germline assignment: CDR1 SGHTA and CDR2 FQGTGA. The CDR3 here is CASSLNGASLETQYF. In nucleotides, the CDR3 is TGTGCCAGCAGCTTAAATGGGGCTAGCTTGGAGACCCAGTACTTC.

About this clonotype itself: Germline and junction disagree at one end, which may indicate a read error. The chain links TRBV7-7 to TRBJ2-3; 11 positions match TRBD2. The germline gives CDR1 SSHAT, CDR2 FNYEAQ (reference sequence). CDR3 size: 17 residues. CDR3 in amino acids: CASSPDLLAGGTDTQYF. In DNA, the CDR3 is TGTGCTAGCAGCCCTGACCTACTAGCGGGGGGCACAGATACGCAGTATTTT.

This clonotype came up a few times. The genes are TRBV27 and TRBJ1-1; D gene uncertain. This CDR3 region has 10 residues. Germline V lookup: CDR1 MNHEY, CDR2 SMNVEV (reference sequence). V dropped 8 bases and J dropped 1 base, with 2 bases sitting between them. CDR3 sequence reads: CASGNTEAFF. CDR3 nucleotides: TGTGCCAGCGGGAACACTGAAGCTTTCTTT.

This chain connects TRBV9 to TRBJ2-5; D possibly corresponds to TRBD2 (5 bases). Germline CDR1 is SGDLS and CDR2 is YYNGEE. This CDR3 comprises 14 residues. The V gene lost 0 bases and the J gene lost 5 bases, with 11 bases spanning the gap. The CDR3: CASSVDEGWETQYF. CDR3 DNA: TGTGCCAGCAGCGTAGATGAGGGATGGGAGACCCAGTACTTC.

This clonotype appeared a few times. This chain joins TRBV4-3 and TRBJ2-5; no clear D gene. The CDR3 is 14 residues long. CDR1 is LGHNA and CDR2 is YSLEER in the germline V gene. Trimming left V 0 bases short and J 4 bases short, with 9 bases between. This CDR3 reads CASSQDFQLETQYF. As DNA, the CDR3 is TGCGCCAGCAGCCAAGATTTCCAATTAGAGACCCAGTACTTC.

The sample holds a few counts of this clonotype. This chain connects TRBV28 to TRBJ2-1; 11 bases are shared with TRBD1. Germline-derived CDR1 and CDR2 are MDHEN and SYDVKM. V trimming: 4 bases; J trimming: 3 bases; junction bases outside the gene matches: 11. CDR3 length equals 18 residues. The DNA for the CDR3 is TGTGCCAGCAGTTCCGGGACAGGGGGAGTCGTTAACTACAATGAGCAGTTCTTC. Its protein product is CASSSGTGGVVNYNEQFF.

The gene calls are TRBV5-5 and TRBJ1-4, with D uncertain. Trimming cost V 0 bases and J 6 bases, with 9 bases left between them. The CDR3 loop spans 14 amino acids. Germline CDR1 is SGHKS and CDR2 is YYEKEE (reference sequence). The DNA of the CDR3 is TGTGCCAGCAGCTTGGGACATACGGATGAAAAACTGTTTTTT. Translation: CASSLGHTDEKLFF. Full variable domain (rest looked up from reference TRBV5-5 and TRBJ1-4): DAGVTQSPTHLIKTRGQQVTLRCSPISGHKSVSWYQQVLGQGPQFIFQYYEKEERGRGNFPDRFSARQFPNYSSELNVNALLLGDSALYLCASSLGHTDEKLFFGSGTQLSVL.

This clonotype was observed a single time. The chain joins TRBV5-1 to TRBJ2-7, with a weak D call TRBD2 (6 bases). V shed 3 bases and J shed 0 bases, with 16 bases lying between them. There are 16 residues in the CDR3. Germline-derived CDR1 and CDR2 are SGHRS and YFSETQ. The CDR3 protein is CASSWGLKPTSYEQYF. DNA of the CDR3: TGCGCCAGCAGCTGGGGACTTAAACCGACCTCCTACGAGCAGTACTTC. Complete variable domain (other parts from reference TRBV5-1 and TRBJ2-7): KAGVTQTPRYLIKTRGQQVTLSCSPISGHRSVSWYQQTPGQGLQFLFEYFSETQRNKGNFPGRFSGRQFSNSRSEMNVSTLELGDSALYLCASSWGLKPTSYEQYFGPGTRLTVT.

The chain combines TRBV7-2 with TRBJ2-5, with TRBD1 matching 9 bases. The V gene end was trimmed by 5 bases and the J gene end by 3 bases; junction bases not matched to a gene: 10. This CDR3 is 16 amino acids long. Germline V gives CDR1 SGHTA, CDR2 FQGNSA. The DNA for the CDR3 is TGTGCCAGCAGCCCCGGGTTTCGGGACAGGGAAGAGACCCAGTACTTC. Translating gives CASSPGFRDREETQYF.